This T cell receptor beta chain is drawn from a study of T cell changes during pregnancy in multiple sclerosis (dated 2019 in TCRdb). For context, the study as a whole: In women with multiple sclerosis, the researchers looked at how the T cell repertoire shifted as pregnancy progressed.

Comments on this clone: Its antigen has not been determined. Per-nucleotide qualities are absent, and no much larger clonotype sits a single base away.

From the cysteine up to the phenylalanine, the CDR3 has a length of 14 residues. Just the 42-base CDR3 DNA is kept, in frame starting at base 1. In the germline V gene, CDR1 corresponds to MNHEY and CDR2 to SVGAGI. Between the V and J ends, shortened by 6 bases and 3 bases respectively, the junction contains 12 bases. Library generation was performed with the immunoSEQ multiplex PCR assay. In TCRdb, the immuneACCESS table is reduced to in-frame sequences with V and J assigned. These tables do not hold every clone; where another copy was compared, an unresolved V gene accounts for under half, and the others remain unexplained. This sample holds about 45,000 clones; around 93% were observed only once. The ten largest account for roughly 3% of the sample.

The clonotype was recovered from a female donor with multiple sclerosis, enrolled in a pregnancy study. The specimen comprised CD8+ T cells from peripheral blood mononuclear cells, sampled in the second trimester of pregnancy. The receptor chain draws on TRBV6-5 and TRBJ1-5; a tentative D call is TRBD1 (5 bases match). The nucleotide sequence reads TGTGCCAGCAGCCCCCGGGGGGTCAATCAGCCCCAGCATTTT. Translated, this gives CASSPRGVNQPQHF.